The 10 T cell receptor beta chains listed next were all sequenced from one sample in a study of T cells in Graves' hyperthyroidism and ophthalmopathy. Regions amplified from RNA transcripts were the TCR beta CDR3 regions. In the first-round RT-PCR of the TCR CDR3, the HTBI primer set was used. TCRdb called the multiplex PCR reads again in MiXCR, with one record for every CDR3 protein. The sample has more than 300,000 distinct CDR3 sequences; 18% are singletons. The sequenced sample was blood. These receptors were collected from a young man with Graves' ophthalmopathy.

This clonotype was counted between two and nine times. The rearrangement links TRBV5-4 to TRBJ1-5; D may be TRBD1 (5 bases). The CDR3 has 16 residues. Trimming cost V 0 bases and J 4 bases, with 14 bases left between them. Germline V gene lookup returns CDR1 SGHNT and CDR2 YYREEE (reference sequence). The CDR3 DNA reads TGTGCCAGCAGCTTGGGTGGGGGTCTTTTTAATCAGCCCCAGCATTTT. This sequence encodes CASSLGGGLFNQPQHF.

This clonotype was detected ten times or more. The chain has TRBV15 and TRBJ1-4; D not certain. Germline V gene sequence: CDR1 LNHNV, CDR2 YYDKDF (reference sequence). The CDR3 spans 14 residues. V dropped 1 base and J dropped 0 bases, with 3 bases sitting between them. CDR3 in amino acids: CATSRATTNEKLFF. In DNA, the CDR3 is TGTGCCACCAGCAGAGCTACAACTAATGAAAAACTGTTTTTT.

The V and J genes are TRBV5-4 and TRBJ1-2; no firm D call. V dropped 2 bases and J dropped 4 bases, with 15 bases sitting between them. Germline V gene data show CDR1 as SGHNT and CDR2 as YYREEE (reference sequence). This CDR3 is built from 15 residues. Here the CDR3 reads CASSFWTETPYGYTF. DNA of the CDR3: TGTGCCAGCAGCTTTTGGACTGAGACCCCCTATGGCTACACCTTC.

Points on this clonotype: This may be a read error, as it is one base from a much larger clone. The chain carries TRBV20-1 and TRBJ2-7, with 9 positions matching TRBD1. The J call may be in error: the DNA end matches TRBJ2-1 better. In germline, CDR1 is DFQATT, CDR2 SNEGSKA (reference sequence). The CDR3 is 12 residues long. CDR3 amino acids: CSATGGGYEQFF. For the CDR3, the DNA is TGCAGTGCAACAGGGGGCGGATACGAGCAGTTCTTC.

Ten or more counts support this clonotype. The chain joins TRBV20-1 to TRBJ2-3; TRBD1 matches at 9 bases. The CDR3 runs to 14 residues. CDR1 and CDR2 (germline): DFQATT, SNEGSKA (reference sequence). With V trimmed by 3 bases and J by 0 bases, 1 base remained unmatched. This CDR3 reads CSARDRGSTDTQYF. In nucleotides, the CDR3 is TGCAGTGCTAGGGACAGGGGAAGCACAGATACGCAGTATTTT.

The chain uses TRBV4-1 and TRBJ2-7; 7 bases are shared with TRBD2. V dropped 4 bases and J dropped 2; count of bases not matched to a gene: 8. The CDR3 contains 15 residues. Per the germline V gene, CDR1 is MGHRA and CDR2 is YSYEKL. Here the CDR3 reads CASSPIGGSTYEQYF. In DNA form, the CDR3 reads TGCGCCAGCAGCCCCATCGGGGGGTCAACCTACGAGCAGTACTTC.

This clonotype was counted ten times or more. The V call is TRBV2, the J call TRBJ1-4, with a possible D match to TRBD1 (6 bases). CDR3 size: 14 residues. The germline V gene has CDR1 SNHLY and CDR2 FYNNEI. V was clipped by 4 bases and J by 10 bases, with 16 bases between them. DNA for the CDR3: TGTGCCAGCAGTGCTTGGCAGGGGATAGGAAAACTGTTTTTT. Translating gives CASSAWQGIGKLFF.

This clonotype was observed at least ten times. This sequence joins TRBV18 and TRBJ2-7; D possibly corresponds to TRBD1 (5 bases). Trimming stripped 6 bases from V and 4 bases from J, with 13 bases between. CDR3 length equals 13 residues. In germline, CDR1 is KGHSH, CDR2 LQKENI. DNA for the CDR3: TGTGCCAGCTCCGAATTCGACAGTTACGAGCAGTACTTC. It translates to CASSEFDSYEQYF.

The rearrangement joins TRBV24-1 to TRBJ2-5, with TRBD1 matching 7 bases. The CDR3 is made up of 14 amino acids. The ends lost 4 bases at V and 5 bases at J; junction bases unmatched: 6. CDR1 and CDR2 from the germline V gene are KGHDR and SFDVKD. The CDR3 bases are TGTGCCACCAGTGACCCACAGGGGATGGAGACCCAGTACTTC. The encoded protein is CATSDPQGMETQYF.

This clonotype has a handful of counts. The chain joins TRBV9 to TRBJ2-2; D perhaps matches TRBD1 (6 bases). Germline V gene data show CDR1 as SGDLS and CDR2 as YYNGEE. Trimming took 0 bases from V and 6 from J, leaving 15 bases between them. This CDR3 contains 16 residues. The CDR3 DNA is TGTGCCAGCAGCGTAGAAAGGAACAGGGTCCCCGGGGAGCTGTTTTTT. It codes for CASSVERNRVPGELFF. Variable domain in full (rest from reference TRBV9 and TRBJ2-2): DSGVTQTPKHLITATGQRVTLRCSPRSGDLSVYWYQQSLDQGLQFLIQYYNGEERAKGNILERFSAQQFPDLHSELNLSSLELGDSALYFCASSVERNRVPGELFFGEGSRLTVL.